The rows below give T cell receptor beta chains drawn from one sample of a study of CD8 T cells in ankylosing spondylitis. TCRdb ran MiXCR on the 5' RACE reads and lists one entry per CDR3 protein. The profile shows about 39,000 distinct CDR3 sequences, 10% of them singletons. Sequencing input: blood, either unsorted or a sorted T cell fraction (not recorded which). These receptors were taken from a male donor with ankylosing spondylitis or in good health (not recorded which). Each CDR3 is given with its conserved first and last residue. D genes are given only for firm matches. A clone size is listed for some rows: how often the clone was seen (once, few, many), or a class if it is expanded.

>many|TRBD2|TRBJ2-1|TRBV5-6
TGTGCCAGCAGCTTGGGGGCTAGCGGGAGCTACAATGAGCAGTTCTTC
CASSLGASGSYNEQFF
>many|.|TRBJ2-2|TRBV12-3/TRBV12-4
TGTGCCAGCAGCCCACTGGCCACCGGGGAGCTGTTTTTT
CASSPLATGELFF
>many|.|TRBJ1-2|TRBV20-1
TGCAGTGCTAGGGGCGTAACAGGGAGTTATGGCTACACCTTC
CSARGVTGSYGYTF
>many|.|TRBJ1-4|TRBV5-1
TGCGCCAGCAGCTTGCAGGGTTCTAATGAAAAACTGTTTTTT
CASSLQGSNEKLFF
>many|.|TRBJ1-1|TRBV5-1
TGCGCCAGCAGCTTGGATCTGGGGATCCTTGTGAACACTGAAGCTTTCTTT
CASSLDLGILVNTEAFF
>many|.|TRBJ2-3|TRBV19
TGTGCCAGTAGTGCAGTAGGGGGGACAGCTAGCACAGATACGCAGTATTTT
CASSAVGGTASTDTQYF
>many|.|TRBJ1-6|TRBV6-6
TGTGCCAGCAGTCCCCAGGATTCACCCCTCCACTTT
CASSPQDSPLHF
>.|.|TRBJ2-7|TRBV10-3
TGTGCCATCATGGGGGACATCTCCTACGAGCAGTACTTC
CAIMGDISYEQYF
>few|.|TRBJ1-1|TRBV28
TGTGCCAGCACCTTGACGGACAGCCTAACCCAAGCTTTCTTT
CASTLTDSLTQAFF
>many|TRBD2|TRBJ2-2|TRBV2
TGTGCCAGCAGTGCATCTAGCGGGGTCACCGGGGAGCTGTTTTTT
CASSASSGVTGELFF
>.|.|TRBJ2-7|TRBV21-1
TGTGCCAGCAGCAAAGACCCTAGTACATCCTACGAGCAGTACTTC
CASSKDPSTSYEQYF
>many|.|TRBJ2-3|TRBV4-1
TGCGCCAGCAGCCAAGATGCCTTGGGACTTTACACAGATACGCAGTATTTT
CASSQDALGLYTDTQYF
>many|TRBD2|TRBJ2-2|TRBV5-5
TGTGCCAGCAGCCCGCTGGCGGGAGGGCCAACCGGGGAGCTGTTTTTT
CASSPLAGGPTGELFF
>few|.|TRBJ2-5|TRBV19
TGTGCCATGAGACTCGGTGACACAGAAGAGACCCAGTACTTC
CAMRLGDTEETQYF
>.|.|TRBJ1-3|TRBV6-5
TGTGCCAGCAGTTATTCTAGTGGAGGCAACACCATATATTTT
CASSYSSGGNTIYF
>.|.|TRBJ1-1|TRBV29-1
TGCAGCGTGGTAACCATGAACACTGAAGCTTTCTTT
CSVVTMNTEAFF
>many|.|TRBJ2-1|TRBV18
TGTGCCAGCTCTCCCCTAGCTTTCGCCTACAATGAGCAGTTCTTC
CASSPLAFAYNEQFF
>many|.|TRBJ2-2|TRBV11-2
TGTGCCAGCAGCCGACTTATTAACGGGGAGCTGTTTTTT
CASSRLINGELFF
>many|TRBD2|TRBJ2-7|TRBV11-1
TGTGCCAGCCGGGAGACTAGCGGGTACGAGCAGTACTTC
CASRETSGYEQYF
>many|.|TRBJ1-1|TRBV7-9
TGTGCCAGCAGCAGCAGGGTCCCCGCTGAAGCTTTCTTT
CASSSRVPAEAFF
>many|TRBD1|TRBJ2-1|TRBV27
TGTGCCAGCAGTTTATTGACAGGGGGAAACAATGAGCAGTTCTTC
CASSLLTGGNNEQFF
>once|.|TRBJ2-2|TRBV6-1
TGTGCCAGCAGCGAAAGGAGGCTAGCTCGGTCCGGGGAGCTGTTTTTT
CASSERRLARSGELFF
>many|.|TRBJ1-6|TRBV7-6
TGTGCCAGCAGTCTAACGACAGGCCGTAATAATTCACCCCTCCACTTT
CASSLTTGRNNSPLHF
>many|.|TRBJ2-1|TRBV12-3/TRBV12-4
TGTGCCAGCACCGGAGTCGGGGCTAGCTCCTACAATGAGCAGTTCTTC
CASTGVGASSYNEQFF
>many|.|TRBJ1-5|TRBV6-1
TGTGCCAGCAGTGAAGTCCTCCCCACTCAGCCCCAGCATTTT
CASSEVLPTQPQHF
>many|.|TRBJ2-2|TRBV19
TGTGCCAGTCGGCGGGACGGGAACACCGGGGAGCTGTTTTTT
CASRRDGNTGELFF
>medium-sized|.|TRBJ2-4|TRBV6-5
TGTGCCAGCAGTTACTCCAGGGGTAAAAACATTCAGTACTTC
CASSYSRGKNIQYF
>.|TRBD1|TRBJ2-2|TRBV9
TGTGCCAGCAGCGGAAGCTCTAGGACAGGGGGCGAAGTCGGGGAGCTGTTTTTT
CASSGSSRTGGEVGELFF
>many|TRBD1|TRBJ2-5|TRBV12-3/TRBV12-4
TGTGCCAGCACCTGGGGCATCGGACAGGGCGAGACCCAGTACTTC
CASTWGIGQGETQYF
>many|.|TRBJ1-4|TRBV4-1
TGCGCCAGCAGCCAAGATATTATTGGACCGTATAATGAAAAACTGTTTTTT
CASSQDIIGPYNEKLFF
>many|.|TRBJ2-5|TRBV12-3/TRBV12-4
TGTGCCAGCAGTTTGGACAGAGGGAACCAAGAGACCCAGTACTTC
CASSLDRGNQETQYF
>many|.|TRBJ1-1|TRBV12-3/TRBV12-4
TGTGCCAGCAGTCTAGGGTCAGGGGCTAACACTGAAGCTTTCTTT
CASSLGSGANTEAFF
>.|.|TRBJ1-2|TRBV7-3
TGTGCCAGCAGCTTATCGTCGGCGGGGGAAGGCTACACCTTC
CASSLSSAGEGYTF
>.|.|TRBJ2-3|TRBV15
TGTGCCACCAGCAGAGATGGCTTCACAGATACGCAGTATTTT
CATSRDGFTDTQYF